This T cell receptor beta chain derives from a study of blood T cell repertoires in COVID-19. CDR1 is SGHAT and CDR2 is FQNNGV in the germline V gene. V shed 4 bases and J 3 bases; nucleotides not matched to a gene: 10. This CDR3 has 16 residues. Repertoires were generated with immunoSEQ multiplex PCR, while TCRdb's copy carries only in-frame clones and drops some. Among 180,000 or so clones, approximately 83% were seen once, and the ten largest hold over 6.5%. Participant ages covered about 18 to 95 years across 20 to 30 US areas. Source material: PBMCs or T cells enriched from blood (not recorded which). This sequence originates from a man aged 35-49 years who had recovered from COVID-19. This chain joins TRBV11-2 and TRBJ2-3, with 7 bases identical to TRBD2. The CDR3 region has the DNA TGTGCCAGCAGCTCCCCGGTGGGCGGGGGTACAGATACGCAGTATTTT. Protein: CASSSPVGGGTDTQYF.